This record covers a single TCR beta chain. The CDR3 sequence is 14 residues long. V trimming: 2 bases; J trimming: 7 bases; junction bases outside the gene matches: 4. CDR1 is MNHEY and CDR2 is SMNVEV in the germline V gene (reference sequence). This sample is drawn from a study of blood T cell dynamics during melanoma immunotherapy. A fixed DNA input of around 0.35 ug was used per bulk PBMC sample. The repertoire was sequenced with immunoSEQ multiplex PCR; TCRdb's copy has only in-frame clones and lacks some. The data show approximately 11,000 clones, approximately 90% seen once. The time point denotes: week 3, after first cycle of checkpoint inhibitor.

This clonotype originated in a human donor with melanoma. The source material was blood, sampled from a patient treated with checkpoint blockade. The chain links TRBV27 to TRBJ2-1, with 8 bases fitting TRBD1. The CDR3 spells CASSLGRGRNEQFF. In DNA, the CDR3 is TGTGCCAGCAGTTTAGGCAGGGGGCGTAATGAGCAGTTCTTC.